This T cell receptor (beta chain) is from a study of blood T cell repertoires in COVID-19. As for the study in general: There were acute and convalescent COVID-19 samples, and they came from the United States, Italy and Spain. T cells, B-cell-depleted T cells, or PBMCs supplied cDNA or gDNA.

There are 12 residues in the CDR3. J was trimmed by 10 bases and V by 5 bases; bases with no gene match: 5. Germline V CDR1 and CDR2: SGHNT, YYREEE (reference sequence). Per the original methods: By means of reference gene primer amplification, nucleated cell counts were estimated. Assay: immunoSEQ multiplex PCR; the TCRdb copy retains only in-frame clones and omits some. The V and J calls and clone size are taken from that table; D and trimming were inferred from the DNA. The table has approximately 210,000 clones, approximately 90% seen once; the top ten hold approximately 4.5%. The chain carries TRBV5-4 and TRBJ2-7; TRBD1 agrees at 11 bases. Material: peripheral blood. The receptor's source is a human donor in a cohort sampled during active COVID-19. DNA for the CDR3: TGTGCCAGCAGGGCCGGGACAGGGGGACAGTACTTC. Protein sequence: CASRAGTGGQYF.